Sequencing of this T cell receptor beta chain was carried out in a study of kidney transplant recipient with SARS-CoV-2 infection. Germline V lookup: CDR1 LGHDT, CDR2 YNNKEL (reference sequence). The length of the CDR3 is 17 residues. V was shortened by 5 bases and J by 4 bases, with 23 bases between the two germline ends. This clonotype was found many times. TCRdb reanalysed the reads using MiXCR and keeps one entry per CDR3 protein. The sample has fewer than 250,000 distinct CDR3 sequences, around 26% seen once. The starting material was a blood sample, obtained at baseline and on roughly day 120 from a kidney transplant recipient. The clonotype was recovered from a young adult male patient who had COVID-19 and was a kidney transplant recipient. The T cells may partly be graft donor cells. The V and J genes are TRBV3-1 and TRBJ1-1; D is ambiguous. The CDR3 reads CASSAAVPISIRTEAFF. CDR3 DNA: TGTGCCAGCAGCGCAGCGGTTCCCATTTCAATTCGCACTGAAGCTTTCTTT. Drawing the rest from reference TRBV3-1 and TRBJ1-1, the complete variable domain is DTAVSQTPKYLVTQMGNDKSIKCEQNLGHDTMYWYKQDSKKFLKIMFSYNNKELIINETVPNRFSPKSPDKAHLNLHINSLELGDSAVYFCASSAAVPISIRTEAFFGQGTRLTVV.